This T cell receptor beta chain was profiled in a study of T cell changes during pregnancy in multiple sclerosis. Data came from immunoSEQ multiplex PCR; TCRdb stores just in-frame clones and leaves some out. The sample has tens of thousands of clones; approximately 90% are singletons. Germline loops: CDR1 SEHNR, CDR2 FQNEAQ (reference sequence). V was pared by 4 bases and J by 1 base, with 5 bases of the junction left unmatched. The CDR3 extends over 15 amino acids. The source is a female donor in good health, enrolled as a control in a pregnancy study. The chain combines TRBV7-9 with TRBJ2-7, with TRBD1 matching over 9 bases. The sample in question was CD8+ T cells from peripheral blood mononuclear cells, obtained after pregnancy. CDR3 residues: CASSSAGTGSYEQYF. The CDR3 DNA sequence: TGTGCCAGCAGCTCCGCCGGGACAGGGTCCTACGAGCAGTACTTC.